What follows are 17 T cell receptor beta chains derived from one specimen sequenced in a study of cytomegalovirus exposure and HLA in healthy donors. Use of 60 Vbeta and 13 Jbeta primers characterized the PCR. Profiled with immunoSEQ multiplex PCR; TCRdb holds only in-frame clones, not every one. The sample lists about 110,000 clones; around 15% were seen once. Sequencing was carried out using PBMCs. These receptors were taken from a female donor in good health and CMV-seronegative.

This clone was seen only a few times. The CDR3 sequence is CSVNRAGGYTF. The CDR3 coding sequence is TGCAGCGTCAACAGGGCCGGAGGCTACACCTTC. The rearrangement uses TRBV29-1 and TRBJ1-2, with D tentatively TRBD1 (6 bases). CDR1 SQVTM and CDR2 ANQGSEA come from the germline V gene. The CDR3 extends over 11 amino acids. Trimming removed 6 bases at V and 8 bases at J, with 13 bases between.

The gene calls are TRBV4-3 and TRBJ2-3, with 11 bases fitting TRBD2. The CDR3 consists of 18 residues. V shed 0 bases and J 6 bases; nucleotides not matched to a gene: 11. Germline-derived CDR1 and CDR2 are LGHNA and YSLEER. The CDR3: CASSQDVGLAGGWDTQYF. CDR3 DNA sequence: TGCGCCAGCAGCCAAGACGTCGGGCTAGCGGGGGGCTGGGATACGCAGTATTTT.

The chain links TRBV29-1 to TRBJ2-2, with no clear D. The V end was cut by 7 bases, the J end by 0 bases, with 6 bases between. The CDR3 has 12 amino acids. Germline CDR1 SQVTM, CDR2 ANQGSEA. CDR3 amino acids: CSAPTNTGELFF. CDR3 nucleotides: TGCAGCGCCCCTACGAACACCGGGGAGCTGTTTTTT.

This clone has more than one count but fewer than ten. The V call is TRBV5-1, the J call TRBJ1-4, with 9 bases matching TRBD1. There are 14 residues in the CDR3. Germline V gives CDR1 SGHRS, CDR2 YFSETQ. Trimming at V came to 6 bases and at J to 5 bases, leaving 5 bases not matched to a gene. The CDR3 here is CASNPGTGNEKLFF. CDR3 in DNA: TGCGCCAGCAACCCCGGGACAGGGAATGAAAAACTGTTTTTT.

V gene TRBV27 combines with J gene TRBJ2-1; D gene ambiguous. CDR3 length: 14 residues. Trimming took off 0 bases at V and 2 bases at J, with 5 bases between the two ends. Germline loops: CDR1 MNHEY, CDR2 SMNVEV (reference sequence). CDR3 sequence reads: CASSLSGAYNEQFF. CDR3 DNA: TGTGCCAGCAGTTTATCCGGTGCCTACAATGAGCAGTTCTTC.

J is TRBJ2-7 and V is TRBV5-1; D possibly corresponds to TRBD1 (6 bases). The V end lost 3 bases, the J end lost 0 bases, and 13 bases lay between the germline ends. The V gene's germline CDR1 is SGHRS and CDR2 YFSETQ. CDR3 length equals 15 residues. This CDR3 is CASSWLPGHSYEQYF. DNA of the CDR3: TGCGCCAGCAGCTGGCTCCCGGGACACTCCTACGAGCAGTACTTC. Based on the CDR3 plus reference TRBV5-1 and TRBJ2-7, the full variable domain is KAGVTQTPRYLIKTRGQQVTLSCSPISGHRSVSWYQQTPGQGLQFLFEYFSETQRNKGNFPGRFSGRQFSNSRSEMNVSTLELGDSALYLCASSWLPGHSYEQYFGPGTRLTVT.

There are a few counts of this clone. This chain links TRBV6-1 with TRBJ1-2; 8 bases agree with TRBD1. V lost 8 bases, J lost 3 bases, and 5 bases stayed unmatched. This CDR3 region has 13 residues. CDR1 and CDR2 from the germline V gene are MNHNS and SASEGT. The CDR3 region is CASRLTGDYGYTF. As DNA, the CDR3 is TGTGCCAGCCGACTGACAGGGGACTATGGCTACACCTTC.

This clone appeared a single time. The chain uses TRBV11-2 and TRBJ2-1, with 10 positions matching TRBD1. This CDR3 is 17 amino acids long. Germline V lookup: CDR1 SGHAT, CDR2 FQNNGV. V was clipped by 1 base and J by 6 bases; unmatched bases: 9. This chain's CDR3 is CASSLASWDRGLNEQFF. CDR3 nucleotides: TGTGCCAGCAGCTTAGCGTCTTGGGACAGGGGTCTCAATGAGCAGTTCTTC.

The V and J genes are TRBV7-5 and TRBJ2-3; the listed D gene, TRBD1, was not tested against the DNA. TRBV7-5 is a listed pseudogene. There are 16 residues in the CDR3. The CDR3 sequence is CARSLDGTGDTDTQYF. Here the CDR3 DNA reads TGTGCCAGAAGCTTAGATGGGACAGGGGATACAGATACGCAGTATTTT.

CDR3 in amino acids: CASGGANVLTF. For the CDR3, the DNA is TGTGCCAGTGGAGGTGCCAACGTCCTGACTTTC. The V call is TRBV30, the J call TRBJ2-6; D might be TRBD2 (5 bases). Deletions cut 8 bases from V and 7 bases from J, with 9 bases between. Germline V gene sequence: CDR1 GTSNPN, CDR2 SVGIG (reference sequence). CDR3 size: 11 residues.

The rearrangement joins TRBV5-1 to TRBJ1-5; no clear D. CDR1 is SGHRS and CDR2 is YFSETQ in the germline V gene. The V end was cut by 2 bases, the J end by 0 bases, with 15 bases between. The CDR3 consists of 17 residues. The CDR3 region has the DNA TGCGCCAGCAGCTTAGAGGAACGGGAGTATAGCAATCAGCCCCAGCATTTT. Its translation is CASSLEEREYSNQPQHF. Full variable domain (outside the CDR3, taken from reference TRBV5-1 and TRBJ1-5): KAGVTQTPRYLIKTRGQQVTLSCSPISGHRSVSWYQQTPGQGLQFLFEYFSETQRNKGNFPGRFSGRQFSNSRSEMNVSTLELGDSALYLCASSLEEREYSNQPQHFGDGTRLSIL.

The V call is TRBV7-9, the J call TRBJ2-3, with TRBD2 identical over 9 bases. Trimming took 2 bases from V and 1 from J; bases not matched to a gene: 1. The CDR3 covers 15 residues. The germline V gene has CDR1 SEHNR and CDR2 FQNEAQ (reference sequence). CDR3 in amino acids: CASSLPSGGTDTQYF. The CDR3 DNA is TGTGCCAGCAGCTTACCTAGCGGGGGCACAGATACGCAGTATTTT.

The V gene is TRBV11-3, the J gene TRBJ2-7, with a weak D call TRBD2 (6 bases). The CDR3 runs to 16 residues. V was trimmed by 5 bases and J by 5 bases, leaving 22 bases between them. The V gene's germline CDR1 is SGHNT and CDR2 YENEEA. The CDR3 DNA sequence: TGTGCCAGCAGCGGCCCCGCGGCTAGAGGGAGGAACGAGCAGTACTTC. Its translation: CASSGPAARGRNEQYF.

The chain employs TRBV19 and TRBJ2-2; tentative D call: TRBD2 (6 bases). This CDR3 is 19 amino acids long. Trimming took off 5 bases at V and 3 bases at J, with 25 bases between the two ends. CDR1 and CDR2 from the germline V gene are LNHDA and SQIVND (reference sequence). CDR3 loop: CASSPRRGWTGGDTGELFF. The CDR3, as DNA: TGTGCCAGTAGTCCGAGACGGGGCTGGACTGGAGGGGACACCGGGGAGCTGTTTTTT.

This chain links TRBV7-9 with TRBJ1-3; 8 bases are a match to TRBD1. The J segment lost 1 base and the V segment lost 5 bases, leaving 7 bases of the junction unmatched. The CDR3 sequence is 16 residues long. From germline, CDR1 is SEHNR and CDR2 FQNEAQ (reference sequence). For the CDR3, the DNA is TGTGCCAGCAGCCTGGCATGGACAGGGTCTGGAAACACCATATATTTT. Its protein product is CASSLAWTGSGNTIYF.

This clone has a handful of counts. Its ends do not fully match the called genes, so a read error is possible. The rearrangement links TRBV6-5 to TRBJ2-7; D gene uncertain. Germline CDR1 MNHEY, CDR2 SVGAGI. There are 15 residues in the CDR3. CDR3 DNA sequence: TGTGCCAGCAGTCACTCCCCCGACGGGTCCTACGAGCAGTACTTC. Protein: CASSHSPDGSYEQYF.

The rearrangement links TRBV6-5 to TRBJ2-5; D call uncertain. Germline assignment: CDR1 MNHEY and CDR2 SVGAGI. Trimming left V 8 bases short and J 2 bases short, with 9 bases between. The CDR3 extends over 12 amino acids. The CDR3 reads CASRRSQETQYF. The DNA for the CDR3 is TGTGCCAGCCGACGGAGTCAAGAGACCCAGTACTTC.